The 28 T cell receptor beta chains below come from one sample, sequenced in a study of cytomegalovirus exposure and HLA in healthy donors. The PCR had 60 Vbeta and 13 Jbeta primers. Repertoires were generated with immunoSEQ multiplex PCR, while TCRdb's copy carries only in-frame clones and drops some. The table records 95,000 to 150,000 clones, around four fifths of them present only once. Specimen: PBMCs. These TCRs come from a man in his 60s in good health and CMV-seropositive.

The chain combines TRBV6-5 with TRBJ2-2; 10 nucleotides line up with TRBD1. Germline-derived CDR1 and CDR2 are MNHEY and SVGAGI. CDR3 length equals 15 residues. V lost 5 bases and J lost 3; bases outside the gene matches: 3. The CDR3 spells CASSPGQGDTGELFF. The DNA for the CDR3 is TGTGCCAGCAGTCCTGGACAGGGGGACACCGGGGAGCTGTTTTTT.

This clone has only a few counts. The chain joins TRBV5-4 to TRBJ2-3; 15 nucleotides align to TRBD2. Germline CDR1 is SGHNT and CDR2 is YYREEE (reference sequence). With 4 bases clipped from V and 5 bases from J, the junction kept 5 bases outside the gene matches. CDR3 length equals 16 residues. Written as DNA, the CDR3 is TGTGCCAGCAGCGGGACTAGCGGGAGGAACGAAGATACGCAGTATTTT. The encoded protein is CASSGTSGRNEDTQYF.

The chain carries TRBV30 and TRBJ1-2; possible D gene TRBD1, 6 bases. V lost 2 bases, J lost 4 bases, and 11 bases lay in between. CDR3 length equals 13 residues. Per germline, CDR1 GTSNPN and CDR2 SVGIG (reference sequence). The CDR3 DNA sequence: TGTGCCTGGAGTAGGGGGATCCTCTATGGCTACACCTTC. It encodes CAWSRGILYGYTF.

This chain links TRBV5-1 with TRBJ1-1, with 7 nucleotides matching TRBD1. Germline lookup yields CDR1 SGHRS and CDR2 YFSETQ. The CDR3 has 16 amino acids. The V gene end was trimmed by 0 bases and the J gene end by 0 bases; junction bases not matched to a gene: 5. CDR3 nucleotides: TGCGCCAGCAGCTTGGGGAGGGGGCTGATGAACACTGAAGCTTTCTTT. Translated, it gives CASSLGRGLMNTEAFF. Together with reference TRBV5-1 and TRBJ1-1, the CDR3 gives the full variable domain: KAGVTQTPRYLIKTRGQQVTLSCSPISGHRSVSWYQQTPGQGLQFLFEYFSETQRNKGNFPGRFSGRQFSNSRSEMNVSTLELGDSALYLCASSLGRGLMNTEAFFGQGTRLTVV.

The chain is built from TRBV2 and TRBJ2-7; TRBD1 might be the D (6 bases). The CDR3 has 16 amino acids. CDR1 is SNHLY and CDR2 is FYNNEI in the germline V gene. Trimming took off 1 base at V and 1 base at J, with 14 bases between the two ends. The CDR3 protein is CASSEGGHGMSYEQYF. The CDR3 region has the DNA TGTGCCAGCAGTGAAGGGGGACATGGGATGTCCTACGAGCAGTACTTC.

V gene TRBV2 combines with J gene TRBJ1-1; D is undetermined. This CDR3 region has 15 residues. Trimming removed 3 bases at V and 4 bases at J, with 15 bases between. CDR1 is SNHLY, CDR2 FYNNEI, per germline. CDR3 in amino acids: CASSDRTGAGTEAFF. The CDR3 nucleotides read TGTGCCAGCAGTGATCGAACGGGCGCGGGCACTGAAGCTTTCTTT.

V gene TRBV11-2 combines with J gene TRBJ2-1, with TRBD2 matching over 9 bases. From germline, CDR1 is SGHAT and CDR2 FQNNGV. V lost 1 base, J lost 3 bases, and 7 bases stayed unmatched. This CDR3 spans 17 amino acids. CDR3 nucleotides: TGTGCCAGCAGCTTAGGATCAATAGCGGGAGTCTACAATGAGCAGTTCTTC. It yields the protein CASSLGSIAGVYNEQFF.

The rearrangement joins TRBV5-1 to TRBJ2-1; 13 bases are shared with TRBD2. The CDR3 runs 17 residues. CDR1 is SGHRS and CDR2 is YFSETQ in the germline V gene. With V trimmed by 3 bases and J by 2 bases, 5 bases remained unmatched. The CDR3 protein is CASSSGLAGVTYNEQFF. The DNA of the CDR3 is TGCGCCAGCAGCTCCGGACTAGCGGGAGTAACCTACAATGAGCAGTTCTTC.

The rearrangement links TRBV5-1 to TRBJ2-7, with 7 nucleotides matching TRBD2. From germline, CDR1 is SGHRS and CDR2 YFSETQ. The CDR3 loop spans 14 amino acids. Germline trimming cut 3 bases from V and 7 bases from J; bases unmatched to any gene: 10. DNA for the CDR3: TGCGCCAGCAGCTGGGAGGAGCGGGGTCGTGAGCAGTACTTC. This translates into CASSWEERGREQYF. The whole variable domain, remainder taken from reference TRBV5-1 and TRBJ2-7, is KAGVTQTPRYLIKTRGQQVTLSCSPISGHRSVSWYQQTPGQGLQFLFEYFSETQRNKGNFPGRFSGRQFSNSRSEMNVSTLELGDSALYLCASSWEERGREQYFGPGTRLTVT.

The rearrangement links TRBV5-1 to TRBJ2-7; maybe TRBD1 (8 bases). This CDR3 comprises 14 residues. V was cut by 5 bases and J by 3 bases, with 15 bases left in between. The germline V gene encodes CDR1 SGHRS and CDR2 YFSETQ. The CDR3 DNA sequence: TGCGCCAGCAGAGCACAGGGGGGGAACTACGAGCAGTACTTC. This encodes CASRAQGGNYEQYF.

In its sample, this clone was seen once. The chain links TRBV11-1 to TRBJ1-1; D may be TRBD1 (5 bases). The CDR3 has 15 amino acids. V was pared by 0 bases and J by 5 bases, with 13 bases between. Germline CDR1 reads SGHAT; CDR2 reads FQDESV (reference sequence). CDR3 nucleotide sequence: TGTGCCAGCAGCTTAGCCCAGGGCTTTTTAACTGAAGCTTTCTTT. Protein: CASSLAQGFLTEAFF.

The CDR3 DNA reads as TGTGCCAGTAGTAGAACGACGGGATTACGTAGCAATCAGCCCCAGCATTTT. It specifies CASSRTTGLRSNQPQHF. The gene calls are TRBV19 and TRBJ1-5, with no clear D. Trimming removed 4 bases from V and 0 bases from J, with 16 bases in between. Germline values: CDR1 LNHDA, CDR2 SQIVND (reference sequence). This CDR3 region has 17 residues.

Only one count was recorded for this clone. The genes are TRBV18 and TRBJ1-4; possibly TRBD1 for D (5 bases). The CDR3 is made up of 13 amino acids. V gave up 2 bases and J gave up 5 bases, with 6 bases separating them. Germline-derived CDR1 and CDR2 are KGHSH and LQKENI. The DNA for the CDR3 is TGTGCCAGCTCACCAAGGGGAAATGAAAAACTGTTTTTT. As protein: CASSPRGNEKLFF.

This clone was seen only a few times. CDR3 DNA: TGTGCCAGCGGTTTATCTAGTAGGGGAGGGTCTGAAGCTTTCTTT. Its protein product is CASGLSSRGGSEAFF. The chain carries TRBV5-5 and TRBJ1-1; possibly TRBD1 for D (5 bases). The CDR3 spans 15 residues. The germline gives CDR1 SGHKS, CDR2 YYEKEE (reference sequence). The germline V and J ends were trimmed by 7 bases and 6 bases, with 22 bases remaining between them.

This clone has only a few counts. The junction shows a germline mismatch at one end, possibly a read error. This sequence joins TRBV7-9 and TRBJ2-1, with D perhaps TRBD2 (7 bases). Germline V gene data show CDR1 as SEHNR and CDR2 as FQNEAQ (reference sequence). The CDR3 runs to 15 residues. DNA for the CDR3: TGTTCCAGCAGCCCGGGGGGCCCCCGGTACAATGAGCAGTTCTTC. Its protein product is CSSSPGGPRYNEQFF.

This chain links TRBV19 with TRBJ2-6, with D perhaps matching TRBD2 (5 bases). This CDR3 spans 13 amino acids. Germline V gene sequence: CDR1 LNHDA, CDR2 SQIVND (reference sequence). Trimming took 4 bases from V and 12 from J, leaving 13 bases between them. CDR3 nucleotides: TGTGCCAGTAGTAGGGAACGAACTAGCGTCCTGACTTTC. Its translation is CASSRERTSVLTF.

Turning to this clone: One junction end does not reproduce the germline sequence, and a read error may be involved. This chain uses TRBV28 with TRBJ2-6; TRBD1 matches 8 bases. Germline V gene lookup returns CDR1 MDHEN and CDR2 SYDVKM. The CDR3 extends over 17 amino acids. CDR3 loop: CASSSGTGTSGANGLTF. The CDR3 nucleotides are TGTGCCAGCAGTTCCGGGACAGGAACCTCTGGGGCCAACGGCCTGACTTTC. Complete variable domain (other parts from reference TRBV28 and TRBJ2-6): DVKVTQSSRYLVKRTGEKVFLECVQDMDHENMFWYRQDPGLGLRLIYFSYDVKMKEKGDIPEGYSVSREKKERFSLILESASTNQTSMYLCASSSGTGTSGANGLTFGAGSRLTVL.

The chain carries TRBV18 and TRBJ1-4, with D possibly matching TRBD1 (5 bases). The CDR3 is made up of 16 amino acids. Between the trimmed V and J ends, which lost 3 bases and 2 bases, there was a span of 13 bases. Looked up from germline, CDR1 is KGHSH and CDR2 is LQKENI. The CDR3 here is CASSPGEDVTNEKLFF. DNA of the CDR3: TGTGCCAGCTCACCGGGGGAGGACGTCACTAATGAAAAACTGTTTTTT.

The rearrangement links TRBV2 to TRBJ1-2; 9 bases match TRBD1. The CDR3 runs to 17 residues. Trimming removed 4 bases from V and 4 bases from J; junction bases left unmatched: 13. Germline assignment: CDR1 SNHLY and CDR2 FYNNEI. CDR3 residues: CASSGGTGRSQTYGYTF. CDR3 DNA sequence: TGTGCCAGCAGTGGTGGGACAGGGCGATCCCAAACCTATGGCTACACCTTC. Complete variable domain (other parts from reference TRBV2 and TRBJ1-2): EPEVTQTPSHQVTQMGQEVILRCVPISNHLYFYWYRQILGQKVEFLVSFYNNEISEKSEIFDDQFSVERPDGSNFTLKIRSTKLEDSAMYFCASSGGTGRSQTYGYTFGSGTRLTVV.

The chain joins TRBV5-1 to TRBJ1-1; 7 positions match TRBD1. Germline V gene lookup returns CDR1 SGHRS and CDR2 YFSETQ. This CDR3 comprises 12 residues. Trimming removed 1 base from V and 7 bases from J; junction bases left unmatched: 1. The CDR3 DNA is TGCGCCAGCAGCTTGCAGGGGGATGAAGCTTTCTTT. Protein product: CASSLQGDEAFF.

The rearrangement links TRBV6-1 to TRBJ2-1; tentative D call: TRBD2 (6 bases). V lost 4 bases to trimming and J lost 9 bases, with 10 bases between them. This CDR3 is 12 amino acids long. CDR1 is MNHNS and CDR2 is SASEGT in the germline V gene. CDR3 residues: CASSVWGGEQFF. CDR3 in DNA: TGTGCCAGCAGTGTTTGGGGAGGTGAGCAGTTCTTC.

V and J are TRBV10-3 and TRBJ1-1; the D is unclear. V lost 6 bases to trimming and J lost 4 bases, with 12 bases between them. The CDR3 runs to 13 residues. Per germline, CDR1 ENHRY and CDR2 SYGVKD. This chain's CDR3 is CAIRGEFSTEAFF. The CDR3 DNA is TGTGCCATCAGGGGCGAGTTCAGCACTGAAGCTTTCTTT.

The genes are TRBV6-6 and TRBJ1-2; 9 bases are shared with TRBD1. CDR1 is MNHNY, CDR2 SVGAGI, per germline (reference sequence). The trim removed 5 bases at V and 7 bases at J, leaving 14 bases unmatched. The CDR3 is 16 amino acids. The CDR3 spells CASSPLGNRGLSGYTF. The DNA of the CDR3 is TGTGCCAGCAGTCCGCTTGGGAACAGGGGGCTTAGTGGCTACACCTTC.

This chain uses TRBV19 with TRBJ2-5; 10 nucleotides align to TRBD1. The better agreement between TRBJ2-7 and the DNA end casts doubt on the J call. Germline V lookup: CDR1 LNHDA, CDR2 SQIVND (reference sequence). The length of the CDR3 is 15 residues. The CDR3 protein is CASSRRGQGTYEQYF. CDR3 in DNA: TGTGCCAGTAGTAGGAGGGGACAGGGGACCTACGAGCAGTACTTC.

This chain links TRBV4-1 with TRBJ1-2; D is unclear. The CDR3 is 14 amino acids. V was clipped by 4 bases and J by 8 bases, with 17 bases between them. Per germline, CDR1 MGHRA and CDR2 YSYEKL. CDR3 sequence reads: CASSPPNAPYGYTF. The CDR3 nucleotides are TGCGCCAGCAGCCCTCCAAACGCCCCCTACGGCTACACCTTC.

This sequence joins TRBV5-6 and TRBJ2-7, with D uncertain. Germline V CDR1 and CDR2: SGHDT, YYEEEE. The CDR3 runs 14 residues. Trimming removed 2 bases at V and 0 bases at J, with 9 bases between. The CDR3 DNA reads as TGTGCCAGCAGCTTCGGTCGGTCCTCCTACGAGCAGTACTTC. Protein sequence: CASSFGRSSYEQYF.

The chain combines TRBV4-2 with TRBJ2-5; TRBD2 agrees at 10 bases. CDR3 length: 18 amino acids. V dropped 1 base and J dropped 3; count of bases not matched to a gene: 11. The germline V gene has CDR1 LGHNA and CDR2 YNFKEQ. CDR3 nucleotides: TGTGCCAGCAGCCAAGTTGTACCCGCCGGACTAGCGGAAGAGACCCAGTACTTC. This encodes CASSQVVPAGLAEETQYF.

This clone was seen once. The rearrangement links TRBV10-1 to TRBJ2-7; 7 bases are a match to TRBD1. Trimming took 4 bases from V and 1 from J; bases not matched to a gene: 7. Germline V CDR1 and CDR2: WNHNN, SYGVQD (reference sequence). The CDR3 spans 15 residues. CDR3 bases: TGCGCCAGCAGTGCCGGGACAGTAAAATCCTACGAGCAGTACTTC. Encoded protein: CASSAGTVKSYEQYF.